The source of this T cell receptor beta chain is a study of CD8+ T cells in alopecia areata. This clone showed up just a few times. Extracted RNA was reverse transcribed into cDNA, the sequencing template. Assay used: immunoSEQ multiplex PCR; TCRdb lists only in-frame clones, some missing. This repertoire shows under 85,000 clones, more than 40% found once; its top ten account for 15% to 20%. Alopecia areata patients provided lesional scalp punch biopsies and peripheral blood. The TCR sequence derives from a human donor with alopecia areata. Sequencing was performed on CD8+ T cells sorted from blood, taken at week 0.

CDR3 protein: CSVETGTEVYEQYF. The CDR3 region has the DNA TGCAGCGTTGAGACAGGGACAGAGGTCTACGAGCAGTACTTC. This chain joins TRBV29-1 and TRBJ2-7, with 7 bases that match TRBD1. Germline assignment: CDR1 SQVTM and CDR2 ANQGSEA. The J segment lost 3 bases and the V segment lost 3 bases, leaving 8 bases of the junction unmatched. The CDR3 extends over 14 amino acids.